This entry concerns a single TCR beta chain. Antigen specificity is unknown. The data derive from a study of T cells after yellow fever vaccination. Across the whole study: Preparing low-cell-number fractions relied on SMART-Seq v4 Ultra Low Input. Findings of the study overall: It was a weaker secondary response, yet one that peaked faster, at day 5 versus 15.

One entry per CDR3 protein, called by TCRdb with MiXCR from the 5' RACE reads. The sample gives some 300,000 distinct CDR3 sequences, around 8.6% of which show up once; over 3% is in the top ten. V lost 0 bases and J 4 bases, leaving 14 bases between the germline ends. Germline CDR1 SGHDT, CDR2 YYEEEE. The CDR3 runs to 16 residues. V and J are TRBV5-6 and TRBJ1-3, with D hard to call. Sequencing used CD4+ T cells sorted from PBMCs, obtained 5 days after the yellow fever booster vaccination. This TCR came from a man in his late teens or twenties who received the YFV17D yellow fever vaccine. The CDR3 loop is CASSLVFRDAGNTIYF. Written as DNA, the CDR3 is TGTGCCAGCAGCTTGGTCTTTAGGGATGCAGGAAACACCATATATTTT.